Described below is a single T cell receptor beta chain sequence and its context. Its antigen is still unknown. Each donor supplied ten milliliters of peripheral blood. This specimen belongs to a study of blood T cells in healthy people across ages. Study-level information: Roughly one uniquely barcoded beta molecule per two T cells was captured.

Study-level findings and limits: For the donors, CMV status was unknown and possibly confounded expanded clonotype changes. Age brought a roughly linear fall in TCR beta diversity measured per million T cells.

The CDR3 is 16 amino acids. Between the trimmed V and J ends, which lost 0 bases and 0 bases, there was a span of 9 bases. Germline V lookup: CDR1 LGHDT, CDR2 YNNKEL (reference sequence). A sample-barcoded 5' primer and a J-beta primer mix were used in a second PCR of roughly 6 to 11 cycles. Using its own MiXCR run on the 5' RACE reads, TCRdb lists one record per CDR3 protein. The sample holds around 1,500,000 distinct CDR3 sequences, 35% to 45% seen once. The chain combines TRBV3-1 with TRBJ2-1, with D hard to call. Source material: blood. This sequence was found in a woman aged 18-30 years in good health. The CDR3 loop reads CASSQEKSVSYNEQFF. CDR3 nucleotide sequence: TGTGCCAGCAGCCAAGAGAAAAGCGTCTCCTACAATGAGCAGTTCTTC.